One and the same sample provided the 26 T cell receptor beta chains below, sequenced in a study of tumor-infiltrating lymphocytes in primary liver carcinoma. Reverse transcription of 500 ng total RNA with a constant-region primer produced TCR beta cDNA. Amplification in three nested multiplex PCR rounds with slightly modified ARM-PCR gave rise to TCR beta libraries. TRBV1-TRBV30 forward primers and a C-beta reverse primer were used in the first two PCR rounds, which each ran for nine to ten cycles. In TCRdb, the multiplex PCR reads were re-called with MiXCR into one record per CDR3 protein. The data hold fewer than 350,000 distinct CDR3 sequences, with approximately 64% observed a single time. RNA was extracted from whole blood without cell sorting, alongside germline DNA. The material sequenced was peripheral blood. These receptors originate from a man aged 40-55 years with primary liver carcinoma and hepatitis B virus infection.

This clonotype occurred many times. This chain uses TRBV10-3 with TRBJ1-1, with D uncertain. The CDR3 has 11 residues. V lost 0 bases to trimming and J lost 5 bases, with 1 base between them. Germline-derived CDR1 and CDR2 are ENHRY and SYGVKD. The DNA of the CDR3 is TGTGCCATCAGTGAGTCAACTGAAGCTTTCTTT. It translates to CAISESTEAFF.

This clonotype was detected ten times or more. The chain combines TRBV11-2 with TRBJ2-1; the match to TRBD2 covers 16 bases. The CDR3 runs to 18 residues. Germline loops: CDR1 SGHAT, CDR2 FQNNGV. V shed 5 bases and J 0 bases; nucleotides not matched to a gene: 4. CDR3 protein: CASSPGTSGRASYNEQFF. The CDR3 region has the DNA TGTGCCAGCAGCCCCGGGACTAGCGGGAGGGCCTCCTACAATGAGCAGTTCTTC.

Remarks on this clonotype: A read error may explain this, as a much larger clone is one base away. This sequence joins TRBV5-5 and TRBJ1-3; a possible D gene is TRBD1 (5 bases). Germline V CDR1 and CDR2: SGHKS, YYEKEE (reference sequence). CDR3 size: 15 residues. With 4 bases removed from V and 5 bases from J, the gap between germline ends came to 16 bases. DNA for the CDR3: TGTGCCAGCAGCCCCCCCGGGACGGGTCGAAACACCATATATTTT. Translation gives CASSPPGTGRNTIYF.

The rearrangement links TRBV5-1 to TRBJ1-1; D unresolved. The CDR3 runs 14 residues. V was cut by 0 bases and J by 5 bases, with 11 bases left in between. CDR1 is SGHRS, CDR2 YFSETQ, per germline. This chain's CDR3 is CASSLEGRWTEAFF. The CDR3 DNA sequence: TGCGCCAGCAGCTTGGAAGGGCGTTGGACTGAAGCTTTCTTT.

This clonotype showed up many times. This sequence joins TRBV12-3 or TRBV12-4 and TRBJ2-2, with 11 bases fitting TRBD2. The V segment lost 8 bases and the J segment 4 bases; nucleotides outside the gene matches: 6. The CDR3 loop spans 15 amino acids. DNA for the CDR3: TGTGCCAGCGGGGCTAGCGGGAGGAGCACCGGGGAGCTGTTTTTT. It codes for CASGASGRSTGELFF.

Concerning this clonotype: A read error may account for a junction end that differs from germline. CDR3 region: CASSSALAGVQGEKYF. The CDR3 region has the DNA TGTGCCAGCAGCTCGGCTCTAGCGGGGGTTCAGGGCGAGAAGTACTTC. V usage is TRBV11-2 and J usage is TRBJ2-7; 10 bases map to TRBD2. CDR1 is SGHAT and CDR2 is FQNNGV in the germline V gene. There are 16 residues in the CDR3.

On this clonotype itself: This may arise from a read error, as a much more abundant clone is one base away. The rearrangement uses TRBV6-5 and TRBJ2-1; D uncertain. The ends were cut back, 9 bases at V and 4 bases at J, with 7 bases in the middle. CDR3 length: 11 residues. Germline V CDR1 and CDR2: MNHEY, SVGAGI. This chain's CDR3 is CASYGYNEQFF. CDR3 DNA sequence: TGTGCCAGTTACGGGTACAATGAGCAGTTCTTC.

This clonotype was recorded only once. The chain joins TRBV12-3 or TRBV12-4 to TRBJ1-5; D may be TRBD1 (5 bases). CDR3 length equals 15 residues. Trimming left V 1 base short and J 6 bases short, with 13 bases between. DNA for the CDR3: TGTGCCAGCAGTTTAGGGGGGACGGAGAGTCAGCCCCAGCATTTT. Translating gives CASSLGGTESQPQHF.

Remarks on this clonotype: This may be a read error, as it is one base from a much larger clone. The V and J genes are TRBV12-3 or TRBV12-4 and TRBJ1-1, with 7 bases matching TRBD1. V lost 6 bases, J lost 8 bases, and 9 bases stayed unmatched. CDR3 size: 13 residues. DNA for the CDR3: TGTGCCAGCAGCATGGGACAGACTCCCGAAGCTTTCTTT. Translated: CASSMGQTPEAFF.

In the case of this clonotype: One base away lies a much larger clone, so this may be a sequencing read error. The chain recombines TRBV5-1 with TRBJ2-5; TRBD2 matches at 11 bases. Germline CDR1 reads SGHRS; CDR2 reads YFSETQ. The length of the CDR3 is 15 residues. The CDR3 DNA reads as TGCGCCGGCAGCCACGGGACTAGCGGCCAAGAGACCCAGTACTTC. Translating it yields CAGSHGTSGQETQYF.

V and J are TRBV2 and TRBJ2-5; D is undetermined. Germline values: CDR1 SNHLY, CDR2 FYNNEI. Trimming took 2 bases from V and 5 from J, leaving 9 bases between them. The CDR3 consists of 13 residues. For the CDR3, the DNA is TGTGCCAGCAGTGAATACAGAAATGAGACCCAGTACTTC. This translates into CASSEYRNETQYF.

With regard to this clonotype: The final CDR3 position lacks the conserved phenylalanine or tryptophan, pointing to a likely read error. The DNA is omitted, as the CDR3 cannot be located on it reliably, and the CDR3 follows TCRdb's listing. The chain uses TRBV4-2 and TRBJ1-1. From germline, CDR1 is LGHNA and CDR2 YNFKEQ. A total of 15 residues make up the CDR3, ends included. The CDR3 here is CASSQARGGGTEAFI.

This clonotype was counted a few times. The chain uses TRBV6-1 and TRBJ2-7; D could derive from TRBD1 or TRBD2 (5 bases each). The CDR3 has 14 amino acids. Germline-derived CDR1 and CDR2 are MNHNS and SASEGT. V was pared by 6 bases and J by 2 bases, with 14 bases between. CDR3 sequence (DNA): TGTGCCAGCAGGACCGGGACGGCGACCTACGAGCAGTACTTC. Its translation is CASRTGTATYEQYF.

This clonotype has more than one count but fewer than ten. The rearrangement joins TRBV30 to TRBJ1-5; a weak D match, TRBD1 (5 bases). V was trimmed by 4 bases and J by 3 bases, leaving 10 bases between them. In germline, CDR1 is GTSNPN, CDR2 SVGIG (reference sequence). CDR3 size: 13 residues. CDR3 in DNA: TGTGCCTGGACCCGGGACCTCAATCAGCCCCAGCATTTT. This encodes CAWTRDLNQPQHF.

V and J are TRBV11-2 and TRBJ2-5; D remains ambiguous. V lost 4 bases and J 5 bases, leaving 14 bases between the germline ends. In germline, CDR1 is SGHAT, CDR2 FQNNGV. This CDR3 has 14 amino acids. Here the CDR3 reads CASSSTWLEETQYF. CDR3 nucleotide sequence: TGTGCCAGCAGCTCGACATGGTTGGAGGAGACCCAGTACTTC. Based on the CDR3 plus reference TRBV11-2 and TRBJ2-5, the full variable domain is EAGVAQSPRYKIIEKRQSVAFWCNPISGHATLYWYQQILGQGPKLLIQFQNNGVVDDSQLPKDRFSAERLKGVDSTLKIQPAKLEDSAVYLCASSSTWLEETQYFGPGTRLLVL.

Ten or more counts support this clonotype. The rearrangement joins TRBV11-3 to TRBJ2-3; D remains ambiguous. Per the germline V gene, CDR1 is SGHNT and CDR2 is YENEEA. V lost 5 bases and J 4 bases, leaving 10 bases between the germline ends. This CDR3 is built from 13 residues. The CDR3 protein is CASSPRAADTQYF. DNA of the CDR3: TGTGCCAGCAGCCCTCGGGCGGCAGATACGCAGTATTTT.

Concerning this clonotype: The conserved phenylalanine or tryptophan normally closing the CDR3 is absent here, so this likely arose from a read error. The rearrangement uses TRBV6-1 and TRBJ1-2; D may be TRBD1 (6 bases). The CDR3 sequence is 13 residues long. Germline V lookup: CDR1 MNHNS, CDR2 SASEGT. CDR3 bases: TGTACCAGCAGTGCGCAGGGGCTCTATGGCTACACCTTG. Its protein is CTSSAQGLYGYTL.

With regard to this clonotype: This likely comes from a read error, as the CDR3 has no conserved phenylalanine or tryptophan at its end. The CDR3 nucleotides are TGTGCCAGCAGCCGACCGGGACTAGATACCTACGAGCAGTACTCC. Translated: CASSRPGLDTYEQYS. The V gene is TRBV14, the J gene TRBJ2-7; the match to TRBD2 covers 8 bases. From germline, CDR1 is SGHDN and CDR2 FVKESK. Germline trimming cut 4 bases from V and 2 bases from J; bases unmatched to any gene: 7. The CDR3 is made up of 15 amino acids.

A word on this clonotype: At one boundary the junction diverges from the germline segment, which might be a read error. This chain joins TRBV11-2 and TRBJ2-7; D uncertain. This CDR3 has 11 residues. CDR1 and CDR2 from the germline V gene are SGHAT and FQNNGV. The CDR3 DNA follows: TGTGCTAGCAGATTATTGAGGGAGCAGTACTTC. Encoded protein: CASRLLREQYF.

The rearrangement uses TRBV11-2 and TRBJ2-7; maybe TRBD2 (7 bases). From germline, CDR1 is SGHAT and CDR2 FQNNGV. The CDR3 is 16 amino acids. Trimming took off 9 bases at V and 5 bases at J, with 26 bases between the two ends. CDR3 nucleotide sequence: TGTGCCAGTAGTTTCATACGGGGGGCCATACATAACGAGCAGTACTTC. Protein sequence: CASSFIRGAIHNEQYF.

Many counts were recorded for this clonotype. The genes are TRBV12-3 or TRBV12-4 and TRBJ2-5; no reliable D call. V lost 6 bases and J lost 1, with 15 bases in between. There are 15 residues in the CDR3. The CDR3 DNA is TGTGCCAGCAGCCCCTTCGGGCGGACCCAAGAGACCCAGTACTTC. This gives the protein CASSPFGRTQETQYF.

Notes on this clonotype: This sequence may be a read error, since a much larger clone differs from it by one base. This chain connects TRBV6-1 to TRBJ1-5; the D is unclear. Trimming removed 1 base from V and 6 bases from J, with 4 bases in between. Germline V gene lookup returns CDR1 MNHNS and CDR2 SASEGT. The CDR3 is made up of 12 amino acids. The CDR3 spells CASSEVGQPQHF. The CDR3 nucleotides read TGTGCCAGCAGTGAAGTGGGTCAGCCCCAGCATTTT.

This clonotype came up once. The genes are TRBV7-8 and TRBJ2-5; D might be TRBD1 (5 bases). The CDR3 has 15 residues. Germline CDR1 reads SGHVS; CDR2 reads FQNEAQ. The V end lost 7 bases, the J end lost 5 bases, and 20 bases lay between the germline ends. CDR3 in amino acids: CASNRWFALHETQYF. CDR3 bases: TGTGCCAGCAACAGGTGGTTCGCGCTCCATGAGACCCAGTACTTC.

A note on this clonotype: The junction and the germline gene differ at one end; a read error may be behind it. This chain connects TRBV11-2 to TRBJ2-1, with 9 bases identical to TRBD1. CDR1 and CDR2 from the germline V gene are SGHAT and FQNNGV. The CDR3 loop spans 13 amino acids. As DNA, the CDR3 is TGTGCCAGCAGCCCGGACAGGGGAAGGGAAAAGTACTTC. Encoded protein: CASSPDRGREKYF.

This clonotype was counted between two and nine times. The chain combines TRBV5-4 with TRBJ2-1, with TRBD2 matching 10 bases. Germline CDR1 and CDR2: SGHNT and YYREEE (reference sequence). J gave up 7 bases and V 0 bases, and 7 bases lay outside the gene matches. The CDR3 consists of 16 residues. CDR3 residues: CASSLEPLAGANEQFF. The CDR3 nucleotides are TGTGCCAGCAGCTTGGAGCCCCTAGCGGGAGCTAATGAGCAGTTCTTC.

Points on this clonotype: This could be a read error, since a much larger clone is one nucleotide away. The chain combines TRBV4-1 with TRBJ2-1; no reliable D call. CDR3 length: 15 amino acids. Germline loops: CDR1 MGHRA, CDR2 YSYEKL. The CDR3 reads CASSQQISSYNEQLF. Here the CDR3 DNA reads TGCGCCAGCAGCCAACAGATAAGCTCCTACAATGAGCAGTTATTC.